The 32 T cell receptor beta chains in this list originate from one sample, sequenced in a study of regulatory T cells in long-lasting Graves disease. Researchers made TCR beta libraries by using iRepertoire HTBI primers and running Arm-PCR on CDR3 regions. Each CDR3 protein is one row after TCRdb ran MiXCR on the multiplex PCR reads. The sample comprises roughly 430,000 distinct CDR3 sequences, 16% of which are singletons, and about 10% rests with the top ten. Documented time point: newly diagnosed GD, antithyroid drugs for less than 3 months. After RNA was extracted from PBMCs, the TCR library was made from it. The sample also formed part of further work on T cells in Graves' hyperthyroidism and ophthalmopathy.

Specimen: peripheral blood mononuclear cells (PBMCs), collected at new diagnosis, from a patient treated with antithyroid drugs. These receptors came from a woman in her thirties with Graves disease.

There are many counts of this clonotype. V usage is TRBV4-1 and J usage is TRBJ1-5; unclear D gene. This CDR3 contains 16 residues. The germline V gene has CDR1 MGHRA and CDR2 YSYEKL. V lost 0 bases and J 7 bases, leaving 16 bases between the germline ends. The CDR3 region has the DNA TGCGCCAGCAGCCAAGATTCGGGGAAGGGTAGGCAGCCCCAGCATTTT. This encodes CASSQDSGKGRQPQHF.

The chain joins TRBV9 to TRBJ1-5, with D possibly TRBD1 on 5 matching bases. Germline-derived CDR1 and CDR2 are SGDLS and YYNGEE. Trimming removed 0 bases at V and 5 bases at J, with 12 bases between. The CDR3 runs 15 residues. In DNA form, the CDR3 reads TGTGCCAGCAGCGTAGGGGGCAGGGAGGATCAGCCCCAGCATTTT. It translates to CASSVGGREDQPQHF.

This clonotype was seen ten or more times. V and J are TRBV7-3 and TRBJ2-3, with 8 bases matching TRBD2. CDR3 size: 16 residues. J lost 12 bases, V lost 3 bases, and 17 bases had no gene match. Germline assignment: CDR1 SGHTA and CDR2 FQGTGA. The CDR3 region has the DNA TGTGCCAGCAGCTTCGCGGGAGGCCTCGTTAATTCGGTCCAGTATTTT. This translates into CASSFAGGLVNSVQYF.

The chain combines TRBV5-1 with TRBJ2-1; the D gene is possibly TRBD2 (7 bases). This CDR3 has 12 residues. Germline V CDR1 and CDR2: SGHRS, YFSETQ. Trimming removed 2 bases at V and 13 bases at J, with 13 bases between. CDR3 DNA sequence: TGCGCCAGCAGCTTAGAGGGGGGGGGTCAGTTCTTC. Translation: CASSLEGGGQFF.

This clonotype was recorded at least ten times. The chain recombines TRBV7-2 with TRBJ1-1, with TRBD1 identical over 7 bases. CDR3 length: 14 residues. The V segment lost 4 bases and the J segment 0 bases; nucleotides outside the gene matches: 2. Germline V gene sequence: CDR1 SGHTA, CDR2 FQGNSA. This chain's CDR3 is CASSSTGMNTEAFF. In DNA form, the CDR3 reads TGTGCCAGCAGCTCGACAGGGATGAACACTGAAGCTTTCTTT.

The genes are TRBV14 and TRBJ1-2, with TRBD1 matching 8 bases. CDR1 is SGHDN and CDR2 is FVKESK in the germline V gene. V trimming: 1 base; J trimming: 3 bases; junction bases outside the gene matches: 7. CDR3 length: 16 amino acids. CDR3: CASSQGQGAFDYGYTF. CDR3 nucleotide sequence: TGTGCCAGCAGCCAAGGCCAGGGGGCCTTTGACTATGGCTACACCTTC.

At least ten counts were recorded for this clonotype. The J gene is TRBJ2-6, the V gene TRBV12-3 or TRBV12-4; no definite D call. V dropped 5 bases and J dropped 4 bases, with 6 bases sitting between them. This CDR3 contains 13 residues. CDR3 region: CASSLRGANVLTF. The CDR3 bases are TGTGCCAGCAGTCTCAGGGGGGCCAACGTCCTGACTTTC.

This clonotype turned up a few times. The chain uses TRBV4-3 and TRBJ1-4, with 7 bases that match TRBD1. Germline CDR1 and CDR2: LGHNA and YSLEER. The ends lost 6 bases at V and 8 bases at J; junction bases unmatched: 6. The CDR3 consists of 13 residues. The CDR3 protein is CASRQGLLEKLFF. As DNA, the CDR3 is TGCGCCAGCAGACAGGGGCTACTCGAAAAACTGTTTTTT.

This clonotype came up a few times. This chain connects TRBV15 to TRBJ2-5; TRBD1 might be the D (5 bases). Trimming removed 0 bases from V and 4 bases from J, with 6 bases in between. This CDR3 is built from 13 residues. CDR1 and CDR2 (germline): LNHNV, YYDKDF (reference sequence). In DNA form, the CDR3 reads TGTGCCACCAGCAGAGATCAGGGAGAGACCCAGTACTTC. Its translation is CATSRDQGETQYF.

This clonotype was observed a handful of times. This sequence joins TRBV20-1 and TRBJ1-1; possible D gene TRBD1, 6 bases. Trimming removed 1 base from V and 7 bases from J, with 16 bases in between. CDR1 and CDR2 from the germline V gene are DFQATT and SNEGSKA (reference sequence). This CDR3 contains 14 residues. The CDR3 here is CSARGTGSSFEAFF. Written as DNA, the CDR3 is TGCAGTGCTAGAGGCACAGGGAGCTCTTTTGAAGCTTTCTTT.

This clonotype turned up a few times. The chain's CDR3 is CASSLSPSGPLDIQYF. In DNA, the CDR3 is TGTGCCAGCAGTTTATCTCCTAGCGGTCCCTTAGACATTCAGTACTTC. This chain links TRBV12-3 or TRBV12-4 with TRBJ2-4; 7 bases fit TRBD2. The CDR3 extends over 16 amino acids. V dropped 2 bases and J dropped 8; count of bases not matched to a gene: 12.

This clonotype was counted many times. The V call is TRBV6-1, the J call TRBJ1-2; D unclear. Germline V gene lookup returns CDR1 MNHNS and CDR2 SASEGT. CDR3 length equals 13 residues. The V end was cut by 8 bases, the J end by 7 bases, with 17 bases between. CDR3 protein: CASSPRAGSGYTF. The CDR3, as DNA: TGTGCCAGCTCACCGCGCGCGGGTTCTGGCTACACCTTC.

Ten or more counts support this clonotype. The V gene is TRBV7-2, the J gene TRBJ2-1; D gene ambiguous. The V gene's germline CDR1 is SGHTA and CDR2 FQGNSA. CDR3 length: 16 amino acids. V lost 0 bases, J lost 8 bases, and 17 bases lay in between. The CDR3 nucleotides read TGTGCCAGCAGCTTAGCCGATAGTTCCAAAGGTTATGAGCAGTTCTTC. Protein: CASSLADSSKGYEQFF.

This chain connects TRBV28 to TRBJ1-2, with 8 bases matching TRBD1. Germline CDR1 MDHEN, CDR2 SYDVKM. Germline trimming cut 5 bases from V and 5 bases from J; bases unmatched to any gene: 13. This CDR3 has 16 residues. CDR3 protein: CASSTIVTGGSYGYTF. Written as DNA, the CDR3 is TGTGCCAGCAGTACAATTGTTACAGGGGGATCATATGGCTACACCTTC.

There are many counts of this clonotype. This chain joins TRBV30 and TRBJ1-2; D ambiguous. Germline lookup yields CDR1 GTSNPN and CDR2 SVGIG (reference sequence). V lost 4 bases, J lost 6 bases, and 12 bases lay in between. This CDR3 contains 12 residues. CDR3 region: CAWTRTVDGYTF. As DNA, the CDR3 is TGTGCCTGGACTAGGACTGTCGATGGCTACACCTTC.

This clonotype was seen at least ten times. V and J are TRBV20-1 and TRBJ2-3; TRBD2 is a possible D gene (6 bases). CDR1 is DFQATT, CDR2 SNEGSKA, per germline (reference sequence). The CDR3 sequence is 14 residues long. V was trimmed by 6 bases and J by 2 bases, leaving 15 bases between them. The CDR3, as DNA: TGCAGTGCCCCCCATGGAGGGACCACAGATACGCAGTATTTT. It encodes CSAPHGGTTDTQYF.

This clonotype was counted at least ten times. The chain is built from TRBV7-2 and TRBJ2-2, with 9 nucleotides matching TRBD2. There are 17 residues in the CDR3. The trim removed 2 bases at V and 4 bases at J, leaving 8 bases unmatched. The germline V gene encodes CDR1 SGHTA and CDR2 FQGNSA. Here the CDR3 DNA reads TGTGCCAGCAGCTTAACCGGGACTAGCATTTCCACCGGGGAGCTGTTTTTT. It is translated as CASSLTGTSISTGELFF.

This clonotype has a count of ten or more. The chain uses TRBV6-1 and TRBJ1-1; 7 nucleotides match TRBD1. After removal of 5 bases from V and 4 bases from J, the junction contained 13 bases not matched to a gene. The length of the CDR3 is 16 residues. Germline V gene lookup returns CDR1 MNHNS and CDR2 SASEGT. The CDR3 loop is CASSPYWGTESTEAFF. CDR3 nucleotides: TGTGCCAGCAGTCCCTATTGGGGGACAGAGTCCACTGAAGCTTTCTTT.

V is TRBV4-1 and J is TRBJ2-5; TRBD2 aligns across 8 bases. The V segment lost 3 bases and the J segment 5 bases; nucleotides outside the gene matches: 8. There are 15 residues in the CDR3. Germline CDR1 reads MGHRA; CDR2 reads YSYEKL. CDR3 in DNA: TGCGCCAGCAGCCAGACTCTAGCGGGCCGGGAGACCCAGTACTTC. Amino acids: CASSQTLAGRETQYF.

This sequence joins TRBV9 and TRBJ1-1, with D unresolved. The CDR3 covers 14 residues. With 4 bases removed from V and 3 bases from J, the gap between germline ends came to 13 bases. Germline V CDR1 and CDR2: SGDLS, YYNGEE. DNA for the CDR3: TGTGCCAGCAGCCCTCGGACGTGGGACACTGAAGCTTTCTTT. Amino acids: CASSPRTWDTEAFF.

This clonotype was seen ten or more times. This sequence joins TRBV7-2 and TRBJ1-2; D is possibly TRBD1 (5 bases). This CDR3 is 16 amino acids long. CDR1 and CDR2 from the germline V gene are SGHTA and FQGNSA. The V gene lost 5 bases and the J gene lost 1 base, with 17 bases spanning the gap. Here the CDR3 reads CASSSFGGIDNYGYTF. The CDR3 bases are TGTGCCAGCAGCAGTTTCGGGGGAATTGATAACTATGGCTACACCTTC. Supplemented by reference TRBV7-2 and TRBJ1-2, the full variable domain reads GAGVSQSPSNKVTEKGKDVELRCDPISGHTALYWYRQSLGQGLEFLIYFQGNSAPDKSGLPSDRFSAERTGGSVSTLTIQRTQQEDSAVYLCASSSFGGIDNYGYTFGSGTRLTVV.

This clonotype was seen at least ten times. The genes are TRBV19 and TRBJ2-6, with D maybe TRBD1 (5 bases). CDR1 and CDR2 from the germline V gene are LNHDA and SQIVND (reference sequence). This CDR3 has 15 amino acids. Between the trimmed V and J ends, which lost 8 bases and 2 bases, there was a span of 13 bases. The CDR3 sequence: CASYPGRPGANVLTF. CDR3 coding DNA: TGTGCCAGTTATCCAGGGCGGCCTGGGGCCAACGTCCTGACTTTC.

This clonotype was recorded a few times. This chain joins TRBV5-1 and TRBJ1-2; TRBD1 matches at 12 bases. The length of the CDR3 is 14 residues. Looked up from germline, CDR1 is SGHRS and CDR2 is YFSETQ. Trimming took 2 bases from V and 8 from J; bases not matched to a gene: 4. DNA for the CDR3: TGCGCCAGCAGCTTTCGGGACAGGGGGCTCGGCTACACCTTC. Protein product: CASSFRDRGLGYTF.

There are many counts of this clonotype. The V and J genes are TRBV7-3 and TRBJ2-1; the D gene is possibly TRBD2 (5 bases). The CDR3 contains 14 residues. Trimming took 1 base from V and 6 from J, leaving 10 bases between them. The germline V gene encodes CDR1 SGHTA and CDR2 FQGTGA. CDR3 residues: CASSLKLGANEQFF. CDR3 DNA: TGTGCCAGCAGCTTAAAGCTGGGAGCCAATGAGCAGTTCTTC.

As regards this clonotype: This may come from a read error, since a much larger clone is one base off. The chain joins TRBV27 to TRBJ2-2; D is possibly TRBD2 (7 bases). CDR3 size: 14 residues. Germline CDR1 MNHEY, CDR2 SMNVEV (reference sequence). V dropped 7 bases and J dropped 7 bases, with 16 bases sitting between them. CDR3 sequence (DNA): TGTGCCAGCAATTTGGGAGGGGGAAGCGGGGAGCTGTTTTTT. It translates to CASNLGGGSGELFF.

There are many counts of this clonotype. The chain couples TRBV20-1 to TRBJ2-7; D may be TRBD2 (6 bases). This CDR3 is 11 amino acids long. Trimming shortened V by 5 bases and J by 5 bases, and 10 bases separated the two germline ends. CDR1 is DFQATT, CDR2 SNEGSKA, per germline (reference sequence). CDR3 in DNA: TGCAGTGCTCTTCTAGCGAACGAGCAGTACTTC. Translation gives CSALLANEQYF.

This clonotype has only a few counts. With a far larger clone one base away, a read error is the likely cause. V and J are TRBV6-1 and TRBJ2-7; D may be TRBD2 (5 bases). Trimming cost V 7 bases and J 4 bases, with 8 bases left between them. The CDR3 covers 11 residues. CDR1 is MNHNS and CDR2 is SASEGT in the germline V gene. The CDR3 DNA reads as TGTGCCAGCACCCCGGGATACGAGCAGTACTTC. As protein: CASTPGYEQYF.

This clonotype was seen more than once but under ten times. The V call is TRBV27, the J call TRBJ1-2, with D uncertain. The CDR3 is 15 amino acids. V lost 10 bases to trimming and J lost 6 bases, with 24 bases between them. Germline CDR1 is MNHEY and CDR2 is SMNVEV (reference sequence). In nucleotides, the CDR3 is TGTGCCACCTCTGACCCTAGTGCGACCCGGGATGGCTACACCTTC. Translation: CATSDPSATRDGYTF.

V gene TRBV6-9 combines with J gene TRBJ1-1; D unclear. The CDR3 contains 14 residues. Germline V gene sequence: CDR1 MNHGY, CDR2 SVAAGI. V was shortened by 4 bases and J by 6 bases, with 15 bases between the two germline ends. CDR3 sequence: CASSFATVYAEAFF. CDR3 nucleotide sequence: TGTGCCAGCAGTTTTGCCACGGTGTACGCTGAAGCTTTCTTT.

V and J are TRBV19 and TRBJ2-1, with D hard to call. V gave up 3 bases and J gave up 5 bases, with 8 bases separating them. CDR1 is LNHDA and CDR2 is SQIVND in the germline V gene (reference sequence). The CDR3 sequence is 13 residues long. CDR3 nucleotides: TGTGCCAGTAGTATTAGCCCGAACAATGAGCAGTTCTTC. Its protein product is CASSISPNNEQFF.

This clonotype was observed at least ten times. The chain combines TRBV27 with TRBJ2-1; 9 positions agree with TRBD1. The CDR3 loop spans 18 amino acids. After removal of 0 bases from V and 4 bases from J, the junction contained 10 bases not matched to a gene. Germline V gives CDR1 MNHEY, CDR2 SMNVEV (reference sequence). The CDR3 DNA reads as TGTGCCAGCAGTTTATCCCCGGTACCGGGACAGGGATACAATGAGCAGTTCTTC. Translated: CASSLSPVPGQGYNEQFF.

This clonotype occurred once. A much larger clone sits a single nucleotide away, making a read error possible. The chain joins TRBV6-2 or TRBV6-3 to TRBJ1-2; possibly TRBD1 for D (5 bases). This CDR3 contains 13 residues. With 7 bases removed from V and 4 bases from J, the gap between germline ends came to 13 bases. CDR1 is MNHEY, CDR2 SVGEGT, per germline. The CDR3 coding sequence is TGTGCCAGCATGCGCGACAGTGGCTATGGCTACACCTTC. Residues: CASMRDSGYGYTF.